This TCR beta chain emerged from a study of cytomegalovirus exposure and HLA in healthy donors (dated by TCRdb to about 2017). In terms of the full investigation: An earlier analysis of approximately 640 of the donors reported roughly 270 Gb of sequence data and approximately 110 million unique TCR beta sequences from approximately 180 million T cells. To decide whether each TCR beta V gene segment behaved as functional or pseudogenic, an earlier analysis of nearly 600 of the donors relied on high-throughput TCR beta sequencing. To predict cytomegalovirus infection status, the study brought together high-throughput TCR immunosequencing, statistical association of individual TCRs with disease status, and machine learning. Among the roughly 400 genotyped donors, approximately 81% belonged to the genetic ancestry cluster associated with self-reported Caucasian donors. In a later analysis, previously published TCR beta repertoires from about 670 donors were re-analyzed and high-resolution HLA genotyping was added so that TCR occurrence patterns could be studied. Across around 400 genotyped donors of the cohort, an average of roughly 200,000 unique TCR beta nucleotide sequences per donor were sequenced, and 15% to 20% of those sequences were non-productive. Donor age, sex, ethnicity and CMV serostatus were compiled together with the repertoire data. Typing coverage varied by locus: 629-630 donors for A, B, C, DRB1 and DQB1; some 520 for DQA1; some 610 for DPA1; under 490 for DPB1. The study profiled the T cell repertoires of around 700 subjects by immunosequencing and related them to cytomegalovirus serostatus. The study aimed to test whether cataloging public T cell receptors could reveal signatures of past pathogen exposure. An early release covering around 630 HLA-typed donors comprised approximately 290 gigabases of sequencing data and some 79 million unique TCR sequences. All discovery cohort repertoires had been generated using a single sequencing platform. A separate validation cohort of 90 to 150 different subjects was used in addition to the roughly 640-subject first cohort. The later analysis used no new phenotypic data to find candidate immune exposures, relying instead on TCR beta sequences and their occurrence across donors. HLA typing included class I and class II loci at four-digit resolution. Genome-wide SNP genotypes for about 65% of the roughly 700 donors were used in a later genetic analysis, which treated that subset as a discovery cohort. A few DR-DQ haplotypes were treated as single units for association and clustering because of strong linkage in the cohort. Paper-wide results and their limitations: Because HLA typing was missing for some donors at each locus, association tests included only the typed subset. V-gene and J-gene trimming of TCR beta chains was associated with a missense DCLRE1C variant in a later genetic analysis, and the association was replicated in an independent cohort. Correlated functional status among segregating V segments might be attributable to linkage disequilibrium, but an unknown experimental factor could not be ruled out. Some IMGT-functional V segments, including TRBV6-2 and TRBV6-3, could not be told apart with the 87-base-pair reads, so those segments were excluded. A few of the identified cytomegalovirus-associated TCR beta chains were confirmed in vitro to be specific for cytomegalovirus antigens. About 17 rarely observed V segments, including chromosome 9 orphons, were excluded from the earlier analysis of several hundred of the donors because counts were too low. A later analysis found that most CMV-associated TCR beta chains appeared HLA-restricted, with HLA associations seemingly driven largely by CMV exposure. A group of highly shared sequence variants was considered likely to be a technical artifact of the sequencing pipeline. Immune exposure information for the cohort was limited to CMV serostatus. In a later analysis, the rate of TCR association differed among HLA loci, with DRB1 alleles having the most associated TCRs and HLA-C alleles having the fewest. Compared with the roughly 670-donor mean, donors in an Asian-associated ancestry cluster had fewer N-insertions in productive TCRs, according to a later genetic analysis. Several of the top co-occurrence clusters appeared to be linked to parvovirus B19, influenza, CMV and Epstein-Barr virus, according to a later analysis. It was suggested by the authors that the approach could potentially be generalized to other disease states and immunological phenotypes. Most TCR sequences were seen in very few donors, while some public TCRs were found in many individuals. When HLA alleles, especially DR and DQ, strongly co-occurred, TCR associations were difficult to assign to individual alleles. Presence/absence analyses assumed roughly uniform sequencing depth across donors, an assumption that may not hold. The study gave a list of around 170 TCR beta chains associated with cytomegalovirus. In a later analysis, HLA-associated TCR beta chains were found to be more clonally expanded and to have lower generation probabilities than equally common non-associated chains. In a later analysis, 16,951 TCR beta sequences were associated with specific HLA alleles at a false discovery rate of 0.05. The classifier was reported to diagnose cytomegalovirus status with high specificity and sensitivity in both the original cohort and the validation cohort. In this cohort, only TCR beta chains were sequenced, and detectable features were limited by the absence of alpha or paired-chain data. In an earlier analysis of roughly 500 of the donors, most TCR beta V segments appeared in productive rearrangements about 87% or about 30% of the time, broadly matching IMGT annotations. A further reported finding was that TCR beta sequences accurately predicted the HLA-A and HLA-B alleles for most subjects in the first cohort.

There are 13 amino acids in the CDR3, from cysteine to phenylalanine inclusive. CDR3 DNA is the only sequence kept; it has 39 bases, read in frame from the first base. Ends trimmed: V by 4 bases, J by 6 bases; bases unmatched to a gene: 7. The germline V gene (reference sequence) yields GTSNPN for CDR1 and SVGIG for CDR2. Regarding this clone: It has no known antigen specificity.

The cohort was made up of 650 to 700 healthy bone marrow donors. Cohort members were all nominally healthy when sampled, although unrecorded immune exposures were likely present. The donor was CMV seropositive and was included in the group of 270 or so seropositive cohort members. A peripheral blood sample was collected from each donor, and TCR beta sequencing was performed on peripheral blood mononuclear cells. Genomic DNA was extracted from the blood cell samples with the Qiagen DNeasy Blood Extraction Kit. Libraries came from the immunoSEQ multiplex PCR assay. The multiplex PCR relied on a mix of 60 forward primers for TCR Vbeta segments and 13 reverse primers for TCR Jbeta segments. A multiplex PCR assay on genomic DNA amplified the CDR3 region of rearranged TCR beta genes. The amplified TCR beta libraries were sequenced on the Illumina HiSeq System as 87-base-pair reads. From the authors' description of their analysis: A later analysis tallied 80 million to 95 million unique TCR beta chains across the 600 to 700 repertoires, and approximately 12 million of those chains were shared by two or more donors. Raw reads were error-corrected and collapsed into unique sequences by a nearest-neighbor algorithm in which closely related sequences were merged to remove PCR and sequencing errors. CDR3 sequences were aligned to IMGT reference sequences to assign V, D and J gene segments. For a sequence to be retained, a match of at least six nucleotides to both a V gene segment and a J gene segment was required. Rearrangements were called productive when the CDR3 lacked stop codons and stayed in frame with V and J; all others were non-productive. Following IMGT convention, CDR3 was defined as the stretch from the second conserved V-encoded cysteine to the conserved J-encoded phenylalanine. The earlier analysis of a few hundred of the donors excluded sequences that lacked an unambiguous match to a single V gene segment. An earlier analysis of a few hundred of the donors called V segments functional above 56.7% productive rearrangements and segregating when the between-donor standard deviation exceeded 5%. A statistical classification framework was developed to diagnose cytomegalovirus status using the catalog of TCR beta chain sequences. V and J gene assignment, in a later analysis, came from comparing TCR nucleotide sequences with IMGT/GENE-DB human TR gene sequences. Using the TCRdist pipeline, a later analysis assigned CDR3 sequences along with most-parsimonious VDJ recombination scenarios. In a later analysis, every TCR beta chain was defined by the combination of its CDR3 amino acid sequence and its V-gene family, and reads without a unique V-gene family were dropped. In a later analysis, 500 to 700 highly shared, low-generation-probability nucleotide sequences were removed to address suspected cross-contamination and a sequencing artifact. A later analysis calculated a clonal expansion index for each public chain from normalized within-repertoire ranks of inferred template counts. In a later analysis, generation probabilities were computed using a VDJ recombination model fitted to out-of-frame rearrangements, and the results were checked against IGoR. In a later analysis, TCR-TCR, TCR-HLA and TCR-CMV co-occurrence was scored with hypergeometric tests, and a repertoire-size bias correction was applied to TCR pairs. To estimate false discovery rates, a later analysis permuted the HLA or CMV assignments 20 times. A later analysis grouped co-occurring TCRs with DBSCAN, adding TCRdist sequence similarity when clustering within HLA-allele-positive subsets. Repertoires with fewer than 30,000 or more than 120,000 public chains were left out of co-occurrence clustering, as were four to six repertoires with anomalous nucleotide sharing. TCRdb mirrors the immuneACCESS table, restricted to in-frame sequences. Some clones are absent from its copies; in checked studies, under half trace to an unresolved V gene, and the reason for the others is unknown. V, J and clone size reflect that table, while D and trimming were determined from the DNA. This sample's listing comprises more than 200,000 clones. The ten largest clonotypes hold under 1% of the sample.

This receptor was identified in a woman aged 30 to 39 in good health and CMV-seropositive. Sequencing input: PBMCs. Rearrangement joined TRBV30 to TRBJ2-7; 9 central bases correspond to TRBD1. Here is the DNA: TGTGCCTGGAACCGGGACAGGGTTTTCGAGCAGTACTTC. Translation gives CAWNRDRVFEQYF.